Below, 5 T cell receptor beta chains from the same sample are listed, as sequenced in a study of resident and recirculating memory T cells in vitiligo. TCRdb's copy holds only in-frame clones and misses some; the assay was immunoSEQ multiplex PCR. The table has tens of thousands of clones, just over 90% seen once. Sequences were obtained from blood. The source is a male donor with vitiligo.

The chain combines TRBV7-6 with TRBJ1-1, with D perhaps matching TRBD1 (6 bases). The length of the CDR3 is 14 residues. V dropped 0 bases and J dropped 4 bases, with 9 bases sitting between them. Germline-derived CDR1 and CDR2 are SGHVS and FNYEAQ. CDR3 residues: CASSLAGAGTEAFF. In nucleotides, the CDR3 is TGTGCCAGCAGCTTAGCGGGGGCGGGCACTGAAGCTTTCTTT.

The genes are TRBV28 and TRBJ1-2, with 9 bases that match TRBD1. J was trimmed by 6 bases and V by 7 bases; bases with no gene match: 6. Germline V CDR1 and CDR2: MDHEN, SYDVKM. The CDR3 runs to 13 residues. Here the CDR3 reads CASTAQGANGYTF. The CDR3 nucleotides are TGTGCCAGCACCGCACAGGGGGCTAATGGCTACACCTTC.

The chain uses TRBV5-1 and TRBJ2-3; D is uncertain. V was clipped by 4 bases and J by 0 bases, with 9 bases between them. The CDR3 runs to 14 residues. Germline-derived CDR1 and CDR2 are SGHRS and YFSETQ. The chain's CDR3 is CASSDAASTDTQYF. CDR3 DNA sequence: TGCGCCAGCAGCGATGCGGCTAGCACAGATACGCAGTATTTT.

The chain joins TRBV19 to TRBJ1-4; D perhaps matches TRBD1 (6 bases). V was pared by 7 bases and J by 4 bases, with 19 bases between. Germline V lookup: CDR1 LNHDA, CDR2 SQIVND (reference sequence). This CDR3 region has 16 residues. CDR3 protein: CASTPSSGGRNEKLFF. The CDR3, as DNA: TGTGCCAGTACCCCCTCTTCGGGGGGGCGTAATGAAAAACTGTTTTTT.

V is TRBV30 and J is TRBJ2-3; 7 bases match TRBD1. This CDR3 comprises 13 residues. The V segment lost 4 bases and the J segment 3 bases; nucleotides outside the gene matches: 4. From germline, CDR1 is GTSNPN and CDR2 SVGIG (reference sequence). In DNA, the CDR3 is TGTGCCTGGACCTCGACAGGGACAGATACGCAGTATTTT. Its protein is CAWTSTGTDTQYF.